This passage covers 2 T cell receptor beta chains from one sample sequenced in a study of cytomegalovirus exposure and HLA in healthy donors. Method: immunoSEQ multiplex PCR; TCRdb's copy keeps in-frame clones and lacks some. The sample records tens of thousands of clones, roughly 93% being singletons. Material for sequencing was PBMCs. These receptors were taken from a man aged 25 to 45 in good health and CMV-seronegative.

The chain carries TRBV6-5 and TRBJ2-7; 8 bases match TRBD1. CDR3 size: 14 residues. The germline V gene has CDR1 MNHEY and CDR2 SVGAGI. Germline trimming cut 7 bases from V and 6 bases from J; bases unmatched to any gene: 11. The CDR3 DNA sequence: TGTGCCAGCACCCGAGGGGGACAGGAGACCGAGCAGTACTTC. This sequence encodes CASTRGGQETEQYF.

The rearrangement joins TRBV19 to TRBJ1-2, with a weak D call TRBD1 (5 bases). Germline values: CDR1 LNHDA, CDR2 SQIVND (reference sequence). Trimming removed 3 bases at V and 0 bases at J, with 14 bases between. The CDR3 covers 16 residues. In nucleotides, the CDR3 is TGTGCCAGTAGTATGGTTGGGGCAGATACTAACTATGGCTACACCTTC. This codes for CASSMVGADTNYGYTF. The full variable domain, its missing parts supplied by reference TRBV19 and TRBJ1-2, is DGGITQSPKYLFRKEGQNVTLSCEQNLNHDAMYWYRQDPGQGLRLIYYSQIVNDFQKGDIAEGYSVSREKKESFPLTVTSAQKNPTAFYLCASSMVGADTNYGYTFGSGTRLTVV.